These T cell receptor beta chains were read from a single sample in a study of blood T cell repertoires in COVID-19. Measured with immunoSEQ multiplex PCR; TCRdb has only the in-frame clones, and not every one. The data show some 83,000 clones, with around nine tenths seen just once and roughly 5% held by the top ten. Specimen: peripheral blood. The receptors come from a woman older than 75 with active or convalescent COVID-19. The CDR3 runs from the conserved cysteine through the conserved F or W. A D gene is named only where the DNA matches it firmly. Clone size is given for some rows only: seen once, a few or many times, or a class if the clone is expanded.

clone_size	d_call	j_call	v_call	cdr3_aa	cdr3_nt
NA	TRBD1	TRBJ1-2	TRBV28	CASSFTGGVGYGYTF	TGTGCCAGCAGTTTTACAGGGGGCGTAGGGTATGGCTACACCTTC
NA	NA	TRBJ1-6	TRBV9	CASSDRDRSSYNSPLHF	TGTGCCAGCAGCGACAGGGACCGAAGCTCCTATAATTCACCCCTCCACTTT
NA	NA	TRBJ2-3	TRBV5-1	CASSFPGADTQYF	TGCGCCAGCAGCTTTCCGGGAGCGGATACGCAGTATTTT
NA	TRBD1	TRBJ2-7	TRBV28	CASSFSDRGVYEQYF	TGTGCCAGCAGTTTCTCGGACAGGGGGGTCTACGAGCAGTACTTC
NA	TRBD1	TRBJ2-5	TRBV2	CASSEGGQVQETQYF	TGTGCCAGCAGTGAAGGGGGACAGGTCCAAGAGACCCAGTACTTC
NA	TRBD1	TRBJ1-3	TRBV5-1	CASSWSLTGASGNTIYF	TGCGCCAGCAGCTGGAGTTTGACAGGGGCCTCTGGAAACACCATATATTTT
NA	TRBD1	TRBJ1-1	TRBV5-1	CASSSGQGNTEAFF	TGCGCCAGCAGCTCGGGACAGGGGAACACTGAAGCTTTCTTT
NA	NA	TRBJ2-7	TRBV7-8	CASSHTGSAYEQYF	TGTGCCAGCAGCCACACGGGGTCTGCCTACGAGCAGTACTTC
NA	NA	TRBJ1-2	TRBV11-1	CASSFAGGGYTF	TGTGCCAGCAGCTTCGCGGGCGGTGGCTACACCTTC
NA	NA	TRBJ2-1	TRBV5-4	CASSLLLGLTYNEQFF	TGTGCCAGCAGCTTGTTACTAGGCCTCACGTACAATGAGCAGTTCTTC
NA	TRBD2	TRBJ2-7	TRBV28	CASSGASGISYEQYF	TGTGCCAGCAGCGGGGCTAGCGGGATTTCCTACGAGCAGTACTTC
NA	NA	TRBJ2-3	TRBV4-3	CASSQDRGGFSTDTQYF	TGCGCCAGCAGCCAAGATAGAGGTGGGTTTAGCACAGATACGCAGTATTTT
NA	NA	TRBJ1-1	TRBV18	CASSPGDTNEAFF	TGTGCCAGCTCACCGGGAGATACTAATGAAGCTTTCTTT
NA	TRBD2	TRBJ2-3	TRBV4-3	CASSQAGTSRGRTDTQYF	TGCGCCAGCAGCCAAGCAGGGACTAGTAGGGGGAGAACAGATACGCAGTATTTT
NA	TRBD1	TRBJ2-5	TRBV10-2	CASSESLTGGGETQYF	TGCGCCAGCAGTGAATCCTTGACAGGGGGAGGAGAGACCCAGTACTTC
NA	NA	TRBJ2-2	TRBV10-3	CAISDSGAIGELFF	TGTGCCATCAGTGACAGTGGGGCAATCGGGGAGCTGTTTTTT
NA	NA	TRBJ2-7	TRBV13	CASSLLFSYRGSSYEQYF	TGTGCCAGCAGCCTGCTTTTTTCATACCGTGGCAGCTCCTACGAGCAGTACTTC
NA	TRBD2	TRBJ2-3	TRBV24-1	CATSDSLGGFTDTQYF	TGTGCCACCAGTGATTCTTTGGGGGGGTTCACAGATACGCAGTATTTT
NA	NA	TRBJ2-4	TRBV18	CASSPGVAKNIQYF	TGTGCCAGCTCACCCGGGGTAGCCAAAAACATTCAGTACTTC
NA	TRBD1	TRBJ1-1	TRBV7-2	CASSLRDRPGKTEAFF	TGTGCCAGCTCCCTGAGGGACAGGCCAGGGAAAACTGAAGCTTTCTTT
once	NA	TRBJ2-1	TRBV5-1	CASRVGWVLESKQFF	TGCGCCAGCAGGGTAGGCTGGGTTCTGGAGTCTAAGCAGTTCTTC
NA	TRBD1	TRBJ2-7	TRBV5-6	CASSLTKGAASKSYEQYF	TGTGCCAGCAGCTTGACAAAGGGGGCTGCCTCGAAATCCTACGAGCAGTACTTC
once	TRBD1	TRBJ1-5	TRBV28	CASSWTGGDQPQHF	TGTGCCAGCAGCTGGACAGGGGGGGATCAGCCCCAGCATTTT
NA	NA	TRBJ2-3	TRBV2	CASSEEGSTDTQYF	TGTGCCAGCAGTGAGGAGGGTAGCACAGATACGCAGTATTTT
NA	NA	TRBJ2-5	TRBV28	CASSLGLTQTQYF	TGTGCCAGCAGTTTAGGTCTAACCCAGACCCAGTACTTC
NA	TRBD1	TRBJ2-2	TRBV5-1	CASSSGTGVNTGELFF	TGCGCCAGCAGCTCCGGGACAGGGGTTAACACCGGGGAGCTGTTTTTT
NA	TRBD2	TRBJ2-1	TRBV19	CASTGTSGLEQFF	TGTGCCAGTACCGGGACTAGTGGCCTTGAGCAGTTCTTC
NA	TRBD1	TRBJ1-1	TRBV5-1	CASSLDGRGRNTEAFF	TGCGCCAGCAGCTTGGACGGCAGGGGGCGGAACACTGAAGCTTTCTTT
NA	TRBD2	TRBJ2-7	TRBV7-8	CASSLRGTSGSAYEQYF	TGTGCCAGCAGCTTAAGGGGGACTAGCGGGAGCGCCTACGAGCAGTACTTC
NA	TRBD2	TRBJ2-5	TRBV7-2	CASSLVREGETQYF	TGTGCCAGCAGCTTAGTGAGGGAGGGAGAGACCCAGTACTTC
NA	TRBD1	TRBJ1-4	TRBV18	CATGQGSGEKLFF	TGTGCCACCGGACAGGGTTCGGGTGAAAAACTGTTTTTT
NA	TRBD2	TRBJ2-3	TRBV5-8	CASSFEAGGLGDTQYF	TGTGCCAGCAGCTTCGAAGCGGGGGGGCTGGGAGATACGCAGTATTTT
NA	NA	TRBJ2-7	TRBV6-2/TRBV6-3	CASSPLGGAYEQYF	TGTGCCAGCAGCCCCCTCGGCGGAGCCTACGAGCAGTACTTC
NA	NA	TRBJ1-5	TRBV28	CASTSGGTSNQPQHF	TGTGCCAGCACCTCGGGGGGAACTAGCAATCAGCCCCAGCATTTT
NA	TRBD2	TRBJ2-7	TRBV30	CALLKGGSDEQYF	TGTGCGCTGCTAAAGGGAGGGTCGGACGAGCAGTACTTC
NA	NA	TRBJ1-6	TRBV5-1	CASSREANSPLHF	TGCGCCAGCAGCCGAGAGGCAAATTCACCCCTCCACTTT
once	TRBD1	TRBJ2-7	TRBV7-2	CASSKSGQGVHEQYF	TGTGCCAGCAGCAAATCGGGACAGGGCGTTCACGAGCAGTACTTC
once	TRBD1	TRBJ1-4	TRBV7-8	CASSLEAGQAYATNEKLFF	TGTGCCAGCAGCTTAGAAGCAGGACAGGCTTATGCAACTAATGAAAAACTGTTTTTT
NA	TRBD1	TRBJ1-1	TRBV11-2	CASSLRFGQVNTEAFF	TGTGCCAGCAGCTTACGCTTTGGACAGGTGAACACTGAAGCTTTCTTT
NA	TRBD1	TRBJ1-5	TRBV6-2/TRBV6-3	CASSYRFDRGPQGSNQPQHF	TGTGCCAGCAGTTACCGCTTCGACAGGGGGCCACAAGGTAGCAATCAGCCCCAGCATTTT
NA	TRBD1	TRBJ2-7	TRBV28	CASSRSGTGTYEQYF	TGTGCCAGCAGTCGGTCCGGGACAGGGACTTACGAGCAGTACTTC
NA	NA	TRBJ1-2	TRBV28	CASSFSNQGGGYTF	TGTGCCAGCAGTTTTTCCAACCAGGGCGGTGGCTACACCTTC
NA	NA	TRBJ1-4	TRBV5-5	CASRSQGQGTNEKLFF	TGTGCCAGCAGATCCCAGGGCCAAGGAACTAATGAAAAACTGTTTTTT